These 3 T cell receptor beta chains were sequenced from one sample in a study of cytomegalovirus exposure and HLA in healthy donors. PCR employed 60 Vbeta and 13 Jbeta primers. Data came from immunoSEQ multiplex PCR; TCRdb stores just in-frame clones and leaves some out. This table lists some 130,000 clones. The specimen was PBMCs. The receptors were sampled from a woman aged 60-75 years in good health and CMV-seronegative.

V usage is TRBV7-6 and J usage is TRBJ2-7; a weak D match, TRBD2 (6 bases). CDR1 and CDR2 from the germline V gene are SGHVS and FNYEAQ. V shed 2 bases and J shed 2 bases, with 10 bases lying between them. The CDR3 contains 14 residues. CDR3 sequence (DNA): TGTGCCAGCAGCTTACTCGGGAGACCCTACGAGCAGTACTTC. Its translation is CASSLLGRPYEQYF.

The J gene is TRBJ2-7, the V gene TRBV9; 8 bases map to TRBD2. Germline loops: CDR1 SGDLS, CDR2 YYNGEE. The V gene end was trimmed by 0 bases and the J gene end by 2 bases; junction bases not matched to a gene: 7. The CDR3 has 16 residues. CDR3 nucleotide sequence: TGTGCCAGCAGCGTAGGGGGTAGCGGGGTGACCTACGAGCAGTACTTC. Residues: CASSVGGSGVTYEQYF.

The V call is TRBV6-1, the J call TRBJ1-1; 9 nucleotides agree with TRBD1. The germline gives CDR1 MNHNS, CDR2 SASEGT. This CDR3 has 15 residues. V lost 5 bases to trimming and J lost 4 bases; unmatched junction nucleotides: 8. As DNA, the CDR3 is TGTGCCAGCAGTAACGTGGACAGGGGCCGCACTGAAGCTTTCTTT. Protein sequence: CASSNVDRGRTEAFF.